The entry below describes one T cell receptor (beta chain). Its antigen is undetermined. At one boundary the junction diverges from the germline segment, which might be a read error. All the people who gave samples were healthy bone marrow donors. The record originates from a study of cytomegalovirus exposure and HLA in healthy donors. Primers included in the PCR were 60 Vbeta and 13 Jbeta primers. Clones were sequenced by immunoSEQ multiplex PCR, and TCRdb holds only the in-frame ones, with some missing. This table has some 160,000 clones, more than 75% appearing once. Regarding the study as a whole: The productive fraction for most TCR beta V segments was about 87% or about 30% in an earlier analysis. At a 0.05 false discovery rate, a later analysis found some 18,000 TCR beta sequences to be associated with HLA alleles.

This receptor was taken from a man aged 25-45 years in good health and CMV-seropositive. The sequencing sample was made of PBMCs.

CDR3 coding DNA: TGTGCCGGCAGTTGGGTAGCGGGATACAATGAGCAGTTCTTC. Protein product: CAGSWVAGYNEQFF. V and J are TRBV6-5 and TRBJ2-1; 8 positions agree with TRBD2. This CDR3 has 14 residues. Looked up from germline, CDR1 is MNHEY and CDR2 is SVGAGI.